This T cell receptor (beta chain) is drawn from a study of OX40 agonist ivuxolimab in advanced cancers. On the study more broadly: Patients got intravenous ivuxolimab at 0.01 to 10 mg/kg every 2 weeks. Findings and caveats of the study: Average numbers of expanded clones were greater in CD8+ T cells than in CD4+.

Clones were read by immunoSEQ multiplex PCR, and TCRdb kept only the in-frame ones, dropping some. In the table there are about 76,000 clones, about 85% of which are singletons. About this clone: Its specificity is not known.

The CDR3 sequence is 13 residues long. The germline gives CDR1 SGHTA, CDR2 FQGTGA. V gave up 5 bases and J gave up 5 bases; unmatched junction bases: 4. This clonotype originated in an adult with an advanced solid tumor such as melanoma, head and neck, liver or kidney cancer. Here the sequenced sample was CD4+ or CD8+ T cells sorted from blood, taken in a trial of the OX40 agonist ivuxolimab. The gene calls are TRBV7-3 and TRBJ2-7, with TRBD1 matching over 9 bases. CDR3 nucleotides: TGTGCCAGCAGCCTCCGGGACAGGGACGAGCAGTACTTC. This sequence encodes CASSLRDRDEQYF.